This T cell receptor beta chain was observed in a study of long-term antiretroviral therapy in people with HIV. This clone showed up just a few times. What it binds is unknown. The CDR3 contains 14 residues. Looked up from germline, CDR1 is SNHLY and CDR2 is FYNNEI. V lost 1 base to trimming and J lost 13 bases, with 19 bases between them. People in the study who had HIV all got their treatment in the United States. Survey-level immunoSEQ v3.0 assays were run. Only in-frame clones appear in the TCRdb table, and some are missing; sequencing was by immunoSEQ multiplex PCR. The sample includes fewer than 40,000 clones, more than 70% seen only once; the top ten take roughly 5.7%. Study-wide results and caveats: HIV repertoire CDR3 lengths ranged less widely than those of controls. Regardless of time point, clones expanded before ART dominated the repertoire.

The receptor was derived from a woman between 45 and 60 years old with HIV. The chain recombines TRBV2 with TRBJ1-2; D is possibly TRBD1 (6 bases). Here the sequenced sample was unsorted PBMCs, taken 3.1 years after starting antiretroviral therapy. Written as DNA, the CDR3 is TGTGCCAGCAGTGAAGTGGTGCCAGGGGAAAGTTTCACCTTC. It translates to CASSEVVPGESFTF.